Each of the 14 T cell receptor beta chains below was sequenced from the same sample in a study of tumor-infiltrating lymphocytes in primary liver carcinoma. Total RNA amounting to around 450 ng was the source from which TCR beta cDNA was made with a constant-region primer. What produced the TCR beta libraries was three nested multiplex PCR rounds using slightly modified ARM-PCR. Researchers ran the first two PCR rounds for about 11 cycles each with TRBV1-TRBV30 forward primers and a C-beta reverse primer. TCRdb analysed the multiplex PCR reads with MiXCR anew, one entry per CDR3 protein. The repertoire consists of 100,000 to 150,000 distinct CDR3 sequences, with about 68% occurring once and the leading ten covering around 9.3%. Unsorted bulk tissue, about 19-32 mg of it, served as the source for co-extraction of RNA and DNA. Material for sequencing was liver tumor tissue from sampling region 1. The sample's subset: tumor region T1, superior pole. Receptor source: a woman aged 60 to 75 with primary liver carcinoma and hepatitis B virus infection.

The chain recombines TRBV5-1 with TRBJ2-1, with 7 positions matching TRBD2. The length of the CDR3 is 17 residues. The junction had 14 bases not matched to a gene; V was cut back by 0 bases and J by 8 bases. The germline gives CDR1 SGHRS, CDR2 YFSETQ. CDR3 sequence reads: CASSLGGRGAGAYEQFF. For the CDR3, the DNA is TGCGCCAGCAGCTTGGGAGGGAGGGGAGCCGGTGCCTATGAGCAGTTCTTC.

Of note for this clonotype: At one end, the junction sequence differs from germline, possibly due to a read error. The rearrangement links TRBV11-2 to TRBJ2-1, with D unclear. CDR3 length equals 16 residues. The V gene's germline CDR1 is SGHAT and CDR2 FQNNGV. CDR3 in amino acids: CTSSLDPRSSYNEQFF. The CDR3 DNA reads as TGTACCAGCAGCTTAGACCCCAGGAGCTCCTACAATGAGCAATTCTTC.

As regards this clonotype: One base away lies a much larger clone, so this may be a sequencing read error. This chain links TRBV5-5 with TRBJ1-6; 8 bases are a match to TRBD1. Unmatched junction bases numbered 3, after V lost 1 base and J lost 6 bases. The germline gives CDR1 SGHKS, CDR2 YYEKEE (reference sequence). The CDR3 is made up of 15 amino acids. CDR3 in DNA: TGTGCCAGCAGCTTGCAGGGGGCGGGTAATTCACCCCTCCACTTT. As protein: CASSLQGAGNSPLHF.

Points on this clonotype: One end of the junction fails to match germline, which may point to a read error. In nucleotides, the CDR3 is TGTGCCAACAGCTTGGGGACAGGGGGGTACGAGCAGTACTTC. This sequence encodes CANSLGTGGYEQYF. V usage is TRBV5-4 and J usage is TRBJ2-7; 11 nucleotides agree with TRBD1. CDR1 is SGHNT and CDR2 is YYREEE in the germline V gene (reference sequence). The CDR3 length is 14 residues.

The chain combines TRBV19 with TRBJ2-1; the D gene could be TRBD1 or TRBD2 (5 bases each). The CDR3 spans 14 residues. CDR1 and CDR2 (germline): LNHDA, SQIVND (reference sequence). Trimming left V 7 bases short and J 2 bases short, with 12 bases between. CDR3 sequence reads: CASTRDGTYNEQFF. Here the CDR3 DNA reads TGTGCCAGTACGAGGGACGGAACCTACAATGAGCAGTTCTTC.

Points on this clonotype: Possible read error: a much larger clone is one base away. The chain links TRBV5-1 to TRBJ1-4, with 10 bases matching TRBD1. Germline CDR1 SGHRS, CDR2 YFSETQ. The CDR3 consists of 16 residues. The CDR3 region has the DNA TGCGCCAGCAGGACACAATACGGGACAGGGGAGGAAAAACTGGTTTTT. Translating it yields CASRTQYGTGEEKLVF.

This clonotype came up many times. The CDR3 nucleotides are TGTGCCAGCAGTGCGATGGAATATGGCTACACCTTC. Its protein product is CASSAMEYGYTF. The chain combines TRBV6-6 with TRBJ1-2; D call uncertain. The CDR3 length is 12 residues. In germline, CDR1 is MNHNY, CDR2 SVGAGI (reference sequence). Trimming shortened V by 5 bases and J by 5 bases, and 9 bases separated the two germline ends.

As to this clonotype: One junction end does not reproduce the germline sequence, and a read error may be involved. J is TRBJ2-3 and V is TRBV11-2; D possibly uses TRBD1 or TRBD2 (5 bases each). From germline, CDR1 is SGHAT and CDR2 FQNNGV. This CDR3 is 14 amino acids long. CDR3 nucleotide sequence: TGTGCTAGCAGCTCGGGGCAGACCGCAGATACGCGGTATTTT. It yields the protein CASSSGQTADTRYF. The entire variable domain, with the rest obtained from reference TRBV11-2 and TRBJ2-3, is as follows: EAGVAQSPRYKIIEKRQSVAFWCNPISGHATLYWYQQILGQGPKLLIQFQNNGVVDDSQLPKDRFSAERLKGVDSTLKIQPAKLEDSAVYLCASSSGQTADTRYFGPGTRLTVL.

With regard to this clonotype: Germline is not matched at one junction end, which may reflect a read error. The genes are TRBV11-2 and TRBJ2-7, with TRBD2 identical over 9 bases. The CDR3 consists of 15 residues. Germline CDR1 reads SGHAT; CDR2 reads FQNNGV. The DNA of the CDR3 is TGCGCCAGTAGCCTAGCGGGACAGCCCTCCTACGAGCAGTGCTTC. Its translation: CASSLAGQPSYEQCF.

This clonotype was counted once. This may arise from a read error, as a much more abundant clone is one base away. The rearrangement uses TRBV5-1 and TRBJ2-7; D may be TRBD2 (6 bases). In germline, CDR1 is SGHRS, CDR2 YFSETQ. This CDR3 contains 15 residues. Here the CDR3 reads CASSFNPGSDYERYF. The DNA for the CDR3 is TGCGCCAGCAGCTTTAACCCCGGATCGGACTACGAGCGGTACTTC.

Notes on this clonotype: A clone one base away is much larger, so this may be a read error. This chain connects TRBV6-1 to TRBJ1-1; D unclear. This CDR3 is built from 13 residues. Deletions cut 10 bases from V and 4 bases from J, with 16 bases between. Per the germline V gene, CDR1 is MNHNS and CDR2 is SASEGT. The CDR3 spells CATRGRLSTEAFF. The CDR3 DNA reads as TGTGCCACTCGTGGGCGGTTGAGCACTGAAGCTTTCTTT.

This chain links TRBV12-3 or TRBV12-4 with TRBJ2-2; 7 nucleotides line up with TRBD2. The ends lost 5 bases at V and 4 bases at J; junction bases unmatched: 13. CDR3 length: 17 residues. The CDR3 loop reads CASSPYPRAGATGELFF. In DNA form, the CDR3 reads TGTGCCAGCAGTCCCTACCCCCGCGCGGGAGCCACCGGGGAGCTGTTTTTT.

The chain combines TRBV11-2 with TRBJ2-7; D gene ambiguous. V lost 6 bases to trimming and J lost 0 bases, with 6 bases between them. The germline CDR1 and CDR2 sequences are SGHAT and FQNNGV. The CDR3 has 12 residues. CDR3 loop: CASSQSSYEQYF. CDR3 in DNA: TGTGCCAGCAGTCAGAGCTCCTACGAGCAGTACTTC.

Remarks on this clonotype: A read error may account for a junction end that differs from germline. CDR3 sequence: CVSRQVRRVTEQFF. CDR3 coding DNA: TGTGTCAGCAGACAGGTTCGGAGGGTAACTGAACAGTTCTTC. The J gene is TRBJ2-1, the V gene TRBV11-2; D assignment may be TRBD1 or TRBD2 (6 bases each). Looked up from germline, CDR1 is SGHAT and CDR2 is FQNNGV. The CDR3 length is 14 residues.